A single sample gave rise to the 13 T cell receptor beta chains below, sequenced in a study of technical replicates of blood from several donors. Using immunoSEQ multiplex PCR, the repertoire was profiled, and TCRdb retains in-frame clones only, with some absent. The data hold 100,000 or so clones, with about 95% observed a single time. The sequencing input was T cells isolated from PBMCs. The receptor set was obtained from a human donor in good health.

The genes are TRBV11-1 and TRBJ1-1; 9 nucleotides line up with TRBD1. Trimming took 5 bases from V and 2 from J; bases not matched to a gene: 9. The CDR3 is 16 residues long. Germline CDR1 reads SGHAT; CDR2 reads FQDESV (reference sequence). This chain's CDR3 is CASSLTGTGTNTEAFF. DNA for the CDR3: TGTGCCAGCAGCCTAACCGGGACAGGGACAAACACTGAAGCTTTCTTT. Full variable domain (remainder filled in from reference TRBV11-1 and TRBJ1-1): EAEVAQSPRYKITEKSQAVAFWCDPISGHATLYWYRQILGQGPELLVQFQDESVVDDSQLPKDRFSAERLKGVDSTLKIQPAELGDSAMYLCASSLTGTGTNTEAFFGQGTRLTVV.

The J gene is TRBJ1-3, the V gene TRBV29-1; D uncertain. Trimming stripped 1 base from V and 3 bases from J, with 16 bases between. The CDR3 loop spans 16 amino acids. Germline CDR1 and CDR2: SQVTM and ANQGSEA. The CDR3 sequence is CSVEGAPDGRGNTIYF. CDR3 in DNA: TGCAGCGTTGAAGGGGCACCGGATGGTCGTGGAAACACCATATATTTT.

The chain carries TRBV13 and TRBJ2-5; D unclear. Germline CDR1 reads PRHDT; CDR2 reads FYEKMQ (reference sequence). The CDR3 runs to 16 residues. V lost 1 base to trimming and J lost 0 bases, with 12 bases between them. The CDR3 loop is CASSLVDSEYQETQYF. The DNA for the CDR3 is TGTGCCAGCAGCTTAGTCGACTCCGAGTACCAAGAGACCCAGTACTTC. The full variable domain, completed using reference TRBV13 and TRBJ2-5, is AAGVIQSPRHLIKEKRETATLKCYPIPRHDTVYWYQQGPGQDPQFLISFYEKMQSDKGSIPDRFSAQQFSDYHSELNMSSLELGDSALYFCASSLVDSEYQETQYFGPGTRLLVL.

The rearrangement uses TRBV6-1 and TRBJ1-2, with D possibly TRBD1 on 6 matching bases. The germline CDR1 and CDR2 sequences are MNHNS and SASEGT. This CDR3 is built from 14 residues. Trimming took 6 bases from V and 6 from J, leaving 17 bases between them. This chain's CDR3 is CASRSTGSSNGYTF. The CDR3 DNA is TGTGCCAGCAGGTCGACAGGTAGTTCCAATGGCTACACCTTC.

The gene calls are TRBV28 and TRBJ2-2; TRBD2 agrees at 9 bases. The CDR3 sequence is 16 residues long. Looked up from germline, CDR1 is MDHEN and CDR2 is SYDVKM. V gave up 2 bases and J gave up 4 bases; unmatched junction bases: 5. For the CDR3, the DNA is TGTGCCAGCAGTTTAGAGGGACTAGCTCGCACCGGGGAGCTGTTTTTT. This translates into CASSLEGLARTGELFF.

The chain uses TRBV19 and TRBJ2-7; D perhaps matches TRBD2 (6 bases). This CDR3 region has 12 residues. Looked up from germline, CDR1 is LNHDA and CDR2 is SQIVND (reference sequence). V was clipped by 3 bases and J by 3 bases, with 6 bases between them. DNA of the CDR3: TGTGCCAGTAGTATGGGGGGCTACGAGCAGTACTTC. Translation: CASSMGGYEQYF.

The chain is built from TRBV7-9 and TRBJ2-2; 7 bases are a match to TRBD1. Germline V lookup: CDR1 SEHNR, CDR2 FQNEAQ (reference sequence). This CDR3 spans 16 amino acids. The V and J ends lost 5 bases and 0 bases, in that order; junction bases with no gene match: 6. The CDR3 sequence is CASSLWTGANTGELFF. The CDR3 coding sequence is TGTGCCAGCAGCCTTTGGACAGGTGCGAACACCGGGGAGCTGTTTTTT.

This rearrangement joins TRBV5-1 to TRBJ2-7; D call uncertain. CDR3 length equals 14 residues. CDR1 SGHRS and CDR2 YFSETQ come from the germline V gene. V lost 0 bases and J lost 4, with 11 bases in between. CDR3 region: CASSLGAEPYEQYF. CDR3 DNA sequence: TGCGCCAGCAGCTTGGGTGCGGAACCTTACGAGCAGTACTTC.

The J gene is TRBJ1-1, the V gene TRBV5-1; D remains ambiguous. Trimming removed 1 base at V and 2 bases at J, with 9 bases between. Germline CDR1 is SGHRS and CDR2 is YFSETQ. This CDR3 comprises 14 residues. This CDR3 reads CASSLPQLNTEAFF. CDR3 sequence (DNA): TGCGCCAGCAGCTTGCCCCAGTTAAACACTGAAGCTTTCTTT.

The rearrangement uses TRBV5-5 and TRBJ2-7, with TRBD1 identical over 8 bases. J was trimmed by 3 bases and V by 3 bases; bases with no gene match: 8. Germline V gene data show CDR1 as SGHKS and CDR2 as YYEKEE (reference sequence). This CDR3 is 15 amino acids long. The CDR3 is CASSWGQGASYEQYF. CDR3 coding DNA: TGTGCCAGCAGCTGGGGCCAGGGGGCGAGCTACGAGCAGTACTTC.

The chain uses TRBV5-6 and TRBJ2-5, with TRBD1 matching 7 bases. The CDR3 sequence is 13 residues long. Germline V lookup: CDR1 SGHDT, CDR2 YYEEEE. V lost 8 bases, J lost 7 bases, and 11 bases stayed unmatched. The CDR3 loop reads CARADRSTMTQYF. DNA for the CDR3: TGTGCCAGAGCGGACAGGTCAACCATGACCCAGTACTTC.

V usage is TRBV7-3 and J usage is TRBJ1-1; 9 positions match TRBD1. The V gene end was trimmed by 5 bases and the J gene end by 3 bases; junction bases not matched to a gene: 1. Per the germline V gene, CDR1 is SGHTA and CDR2 is FQGTGA. This CDR3 is 13 amino acids long. The CDR3 loop reads CASSRDRDTEAFF. The CDR3 bases are TGTGCCAGCAGCAGGGACAGGGACACTGAAGCTTTCTTT.

V is TRBV28 and J is TRBJ1-5, with D possibly being TRBD1 (6 bases). This CDR3 is built from 13 residues. Trimming stripped 4 bases from V and 7 bases from J, with 11 bases between. Germline loops: CDR1 MDHEN, CDR2 SYDVKM. CDR3 DNA: TGTGCCAGCAGTTACAGGGTTCTCCAGCCCCAGCATTTT. It is translated as CASSYRVLQPQHF.